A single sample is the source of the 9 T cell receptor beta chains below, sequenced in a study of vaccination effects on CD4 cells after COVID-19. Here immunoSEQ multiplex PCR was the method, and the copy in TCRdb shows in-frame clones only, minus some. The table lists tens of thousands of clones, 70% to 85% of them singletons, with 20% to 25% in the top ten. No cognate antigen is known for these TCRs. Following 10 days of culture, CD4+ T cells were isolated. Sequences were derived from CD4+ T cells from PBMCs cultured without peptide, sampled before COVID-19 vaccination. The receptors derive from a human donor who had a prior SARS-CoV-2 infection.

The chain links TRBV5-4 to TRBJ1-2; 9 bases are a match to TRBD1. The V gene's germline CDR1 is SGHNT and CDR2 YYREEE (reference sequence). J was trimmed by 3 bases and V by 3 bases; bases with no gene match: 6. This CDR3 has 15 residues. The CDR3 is CASSSGQGRYYGYTF. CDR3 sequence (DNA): TGTGCCAGCAGCTCCGGACAGGGGAGGTACTATGGCTACACCTTC.

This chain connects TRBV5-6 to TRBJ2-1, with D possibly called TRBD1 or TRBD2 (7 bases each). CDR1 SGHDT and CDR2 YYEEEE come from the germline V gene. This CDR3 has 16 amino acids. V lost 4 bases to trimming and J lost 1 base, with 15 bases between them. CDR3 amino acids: CASSRRGTESYNEQFF. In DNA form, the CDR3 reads TGTGCCAGCAGCCGGCGGGGGACAGAATCCTACAATGAGCAGTTCTTC.

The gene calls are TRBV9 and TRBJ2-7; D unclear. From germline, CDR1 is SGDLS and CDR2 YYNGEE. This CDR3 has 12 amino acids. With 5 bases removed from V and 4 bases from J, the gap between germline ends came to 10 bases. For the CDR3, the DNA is TGTGCCAGCAGTCCTGACGGATACGAGCAGTACTTC. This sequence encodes CASSPDGYEQYF. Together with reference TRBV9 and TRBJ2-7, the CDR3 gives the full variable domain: DSGVTQTPKHLITATGQRVTLRCSPRSGDLSVYWYQQSLDQGLQFLIQYYNGEERAKGNILERFSAQQFPDLHSELNLSSLELGDSALYFCASSPDGYEQYFGPGTRLTVT.

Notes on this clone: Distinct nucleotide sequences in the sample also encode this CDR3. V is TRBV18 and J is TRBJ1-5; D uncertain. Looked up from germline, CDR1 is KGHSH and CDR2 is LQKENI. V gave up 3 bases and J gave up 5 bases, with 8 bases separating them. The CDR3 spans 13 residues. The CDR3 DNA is TGTGCCAGCTCACCCCTAGAGGATCAGCCCCAGCATTTT. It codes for CASSPLEDQPQHF.

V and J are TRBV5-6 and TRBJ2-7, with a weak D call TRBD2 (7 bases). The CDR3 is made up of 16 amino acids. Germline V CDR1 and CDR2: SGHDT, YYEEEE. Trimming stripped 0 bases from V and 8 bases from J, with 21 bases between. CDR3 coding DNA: TGTGCCAGCAGCTTGGGAGGGAGGGCCCCCGGGGGCAAGCAGTACTTC. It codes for CASSLGGRAPGGKQYF. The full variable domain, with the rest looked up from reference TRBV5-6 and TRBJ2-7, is DAGVTQSPTHLIKTRGQQVTLRCSPKSGHDTVSWYQQALGQGPQFIFQYYEEEERQRGNFPDRFSGHQFPNYSSELNVNALLLGDSALYLCASSLGGRAPGGKQYFGPGTRLTVT.

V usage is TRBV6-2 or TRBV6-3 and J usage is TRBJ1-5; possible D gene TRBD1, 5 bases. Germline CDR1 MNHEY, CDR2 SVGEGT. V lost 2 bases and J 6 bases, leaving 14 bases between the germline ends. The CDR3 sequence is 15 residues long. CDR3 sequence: CASSYGGVLGQPQHF. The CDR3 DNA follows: TGTGCCAGCAGTTACGGAGGGGTTTTAGGTCAGCCCCAGCATTTT.

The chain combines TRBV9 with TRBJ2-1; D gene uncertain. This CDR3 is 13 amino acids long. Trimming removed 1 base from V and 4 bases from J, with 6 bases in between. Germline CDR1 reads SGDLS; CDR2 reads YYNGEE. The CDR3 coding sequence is TGTGCCAGCAGCGTAAATAATTACAATGAGCAGTTCTTC. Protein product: CASSVNNYNEQFF.

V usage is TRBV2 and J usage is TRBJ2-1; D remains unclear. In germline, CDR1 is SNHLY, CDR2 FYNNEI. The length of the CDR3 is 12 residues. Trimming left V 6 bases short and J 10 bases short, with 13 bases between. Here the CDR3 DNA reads TGTGCCAGCAGAGCCGACATGGAGGAGCAGTTCTTC. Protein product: CASRADMEEQFF. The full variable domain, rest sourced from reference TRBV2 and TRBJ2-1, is EPEVTQTPSHQVTQMGQEVILRCVPISNHLYFYWYRQILGQKVEFLVSFYNNEISEKSEIFDDQFSVERPDGSNFTLKIRSTKLEDSAMYFCASRADMEEQFFGPGTRLTVL.

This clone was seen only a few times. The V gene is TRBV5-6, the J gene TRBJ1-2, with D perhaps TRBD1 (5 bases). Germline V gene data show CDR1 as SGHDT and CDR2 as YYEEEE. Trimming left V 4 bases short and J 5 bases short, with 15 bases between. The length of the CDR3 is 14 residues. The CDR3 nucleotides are TGTGCCAGCAGCCCCACGGGGGGTCGATATGGCTACACCTTC. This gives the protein CASSPTGGRYGYTF. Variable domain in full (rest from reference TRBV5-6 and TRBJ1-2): DAGVTQSPTHLIKTRGQQVTLRCSPKSGHDTVSWYQQALGQGPQFIFQYYEEEERQRGNFPDRFSGHQFPNYSSELNVNALLLGDSALYLCASSPTGGRYGYTFGSGTRLTVV.